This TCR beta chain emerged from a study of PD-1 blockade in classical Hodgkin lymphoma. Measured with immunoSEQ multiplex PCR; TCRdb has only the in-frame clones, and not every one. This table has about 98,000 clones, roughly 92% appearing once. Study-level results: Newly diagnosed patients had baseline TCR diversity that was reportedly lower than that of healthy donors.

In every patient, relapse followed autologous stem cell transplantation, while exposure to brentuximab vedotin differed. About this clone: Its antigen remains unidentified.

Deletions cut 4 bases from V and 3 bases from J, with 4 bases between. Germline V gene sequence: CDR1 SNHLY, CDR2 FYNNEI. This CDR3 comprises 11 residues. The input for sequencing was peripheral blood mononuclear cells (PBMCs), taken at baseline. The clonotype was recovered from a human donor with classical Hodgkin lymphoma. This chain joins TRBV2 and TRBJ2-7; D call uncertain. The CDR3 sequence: CASSGSYEQYF. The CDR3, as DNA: TGTGCCAGCAGTGGGAGCTACGAGCAGTACTTC.